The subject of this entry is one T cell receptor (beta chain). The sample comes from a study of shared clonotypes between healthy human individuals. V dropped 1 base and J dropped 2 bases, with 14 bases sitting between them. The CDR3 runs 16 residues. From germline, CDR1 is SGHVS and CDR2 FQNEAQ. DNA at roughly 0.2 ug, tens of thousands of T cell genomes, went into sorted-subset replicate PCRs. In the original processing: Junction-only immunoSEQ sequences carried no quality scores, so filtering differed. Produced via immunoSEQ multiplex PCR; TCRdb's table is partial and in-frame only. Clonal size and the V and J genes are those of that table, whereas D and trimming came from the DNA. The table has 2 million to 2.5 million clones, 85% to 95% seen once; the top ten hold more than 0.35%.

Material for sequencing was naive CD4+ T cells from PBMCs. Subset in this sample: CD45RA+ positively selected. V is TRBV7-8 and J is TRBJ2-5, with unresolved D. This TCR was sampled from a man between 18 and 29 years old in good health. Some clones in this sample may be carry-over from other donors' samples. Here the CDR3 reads CASSLVPSRAQETQYF. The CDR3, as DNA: TGTGCCAGCAGCTTAGTACCGAGCCGGGCGCAAGAGACCCAGTACTTC.